The 14 T cell receptor beta chains listed next were all sequenced from one sample in a study of blood T cells in healthy people across ages. PCR was performed a second time for roughly 6 to 12 cycles using a sample-barcoded 5' primer and a J-beta primer mix. One entry per CDR3 protein results from TCRdb running MiXCR on the 5' RACE reads. The repertoire holds around 1,000,000 distinct CDR3 sequences, with less than 25% as singletons. These records were also assigned to another study, of T cells of mothers and their children.

The sequenced sample was blood. The receptors shown here come from a girl aged 2 to 9 in good health.

V usage is TRBV12-5 and J usage is TRBJ2-7; 7 bases align to TRBD1. V lost 6 bases and J lost 3; bases outside the gene matches: 8. This CDR3 contains 14 residues. Germline CDR1 is LGHNT and CDR2 is FRNRAP. The CDR3 nucleotides are TGTGCTAGTGGCACCGACAGGGATATCTACGAGCAGTACTTC. This encodes CASGTDRDIYEQYF. The variable domain in full, completed from reference TRBV12-5 and TRBJ2-7, reads DARVTQTPRHKVTEMGQEVTMRCQPILGHNTVFWYRQTMMQGLELLAYFRNRAPLDDSGMPKDRFSAEMPDATLATLKIQPSEPRDSAVYFCASGTDRDIYEQYFGPGTRLTVT.

V and J are TRBV20-1 and TRBJ2-7, with D hard to call. Germline V gene sequence: CDR1 DFQATT, CDR2 SNEGSKA (reference sequence). Trimming shortened V by 7 bases and J by 3 bases, and 16 bases separated the two germline ends. The CDR3 loop spans 13 amino acids. This CDR3 is CSVPGNGFYEQYF. The DNA for the CDR3 is TGCAGTGTACCTGGAAACGGGTTCTACGAGCAGTACTTC.

The chain is built from TRBV7-8 and TRBJ2-2, with D unclear. Germline CDR1 and CDR2: SGHVS and FQNEAQ. The CDR3 extends over 12 amino acids. V dropped 6 bases and J dropped 5 bases, with 7 bases sitting between them. DNA for the CDR3: TGTGCCAGCAGTACAAAGACCGGGGAGCTGTTTTTT. Its translation: CASSTKTGELFF.

The chain has TRBV24-1 and TRBJ2-1; maybe TRBD1 (5 bases). Trimming took 7 bases from V and 12 from J, leaving 21 bases between them. CDR3 length: 14 amino acids. Germline lookup yields CDR1 KGHDR and CDR2 SFDVKD. The CDR3 loop reads CATSRAGPVDGQFF. The CDR3, as DNA: TGTGCCACCAGCCGCGCAGGGCCCGTAGATGGGCAGTTCTTC.

This clonotype showed up just a few times. The rearrangement links TRBV3-1 to TRBJ2-5; possibly TRBD2 for D (7 bases). From germline, CDR1 is LGHDT and CDR2 YNNKEL (reference sequence). V lost 7 bases and J lost 0, with 18 bases in between. The CDR3 spans 16 residues. This CDR3 reads CASTTSEGGYQETQYF. In DNA, the CDR3 is TGTGCCAGCACCACATCCGAGGGGGGGTACCAAGAGACCCAGTACTTC.

This chain connects TRBV5-6 to TRBJ2-5; D is unresolved. The DNA end lines up better with TRBJ2-7; the J call may be wrong. Per the germline V gene, CDR1 is SGHDT and CDR2 is YYEEEE. There are 14 residues in the CDR3. CDR3 loop: CASGSRRSSYEQYF. CDR3 bases: TGTGCCAGCGGCTCGAGGCGCTCCTCCTACGAGCAGTACTTC.

The rearrangement uses TRBV11-2 and TRBJ1-5; 8 positions match TRBD1. This CDR3 has 17 amino acids. The germline gives CDR1 SGHAT, CDR2 FQNNGV. Trimming took 4 bases from V and 1 from J; bases not matched to a gene: 9. DNA of the CDR3: TGTGCCAGCAGCTCTTGGACAGGGAGGGAAAGCAATCAGCCCCAGCATTTT. Amino acid sequence: CASSSWTGRESNQPQHF.

This clonotype was seen a handful of times. V usage is TRBV5-6 and J usage is TRBJ2-5; D uncertain. V shed 0 bases and J shed 3 bases, with 6 bases lying between them. The germline V gene encodes CDR1 SGHDT and CDR2 YYEEEE. The CDR3 extends over 13 amino acids. CDR3 residues: CASSLGDKETQYF. In nucleotides, the CDR3 is TGTGCCAGCAGCTTGGGAGATAAAGAGACCCAGTACTTC.

The table lists this clonotype with a few counts. This sequence joins TRBV20-1 and TRBJ2-3, with D tentatively TRBD2 (5 bases). The CDR3 contains 15 residues. The V gene's germline CDR1 is DFQATT and CDR2 SNEGSKA (reference sequence). Trimming removed 3 bases at V and 1 base at J, with 14 bases between. CDR3 loop: CSARKTGWGTDTQYF. For the CDR3, the DNA is TGCAGTGCTAGGAAAACGGGGTGGGGCACAGATACGCAGTATTTT.

This clonotype was seen a handful of times. A read error may account for a junction end that differs from germline. The V call is TRBV28, the J call TRBJ2-1; a weak D match, TRBD1 (5 bases). The J call may be faulty, since TRBJ2-7 better matches the DNA end. The CDR3 has 12 amino acids. The V gene's germline CDR1 is MDHEN and CDR2 SYDVKM. CDR3 in amino acids: CGSQGGSYEQYF. The DNA for the CDR3 is TGTGGCAGCCAGGGCGGTTCCTACGAGCAGTACTTC.

The V and J genes are TRBV25-1 and TRBJ2-7, with 7 bases lining up with TRBD2. The V gene's germline CDR1 is MGHDK and CDR2 SYGVNS. The J segment lost 3 bases and the V segment lost 1 base, leaving 9 bases of the junction unmatched. The CDR3 extends over 16 amino acids. The CDR3: CASSESGWREYYEQYF. The CDR3 DNA reads as TGTGCCAGCAGTGAATCTGGTTGGCGGGAGTACTACGAGCAGTACTTC.

This clonotype was detected only once. The rearrangement uses TRBV5-1 and TRBJ2-5; D perhaps matches TRBD1 (6 bases). TRBJ2-1 explains the end of the DNA better; the J call may be wrong. This CDR3 spans 13 amino acids. The germline gives CDR1 SGHRS, CDR2 YFSETQ. CDR3 bases: TGCGCCAGCAGCTTTTACCCAGGGGATGAGCAGTTCTTC. It encodes CASSFYPGDEQFF.

V gene TRBV29-1 combines with J gene TRBJ2-1; 13 bases map to TRBD2. The J call could be wrong; TRBJ2-5 is a better fit for the DNA end. CDR1 and CDR2 from the germline V gene are SQVTM and ANQGSEA. This CDR3 region has 14 residues. The CDR3, as DNA: TGCAGCGTTGCAGGGACTAGCGGGGCGGAGACCCAGTACTTC. It encodes CSVAGTSGAETQYF.

This chain connects TRBV29-1 to TRBJ1-6; D is undetermined. CDR3 length: 12 amino acids. The V end was cut by 4 bases, the J end by 7 bases, with 8 bases between. Germline CDR1 and CDR2: SQVTM and ANQGSEA. CDR3 sequence (DNA): TGCAGCGTTGGGACGGGGAATTCACCCCTCCACTTT. Its translation: CSVGTGNSPLHF.